This T cell receptor beta chain appears in the sequencing data of a study of blood T cell repertoires in COVID-19. The V gene's germline CDR1 is LGHNA and CDR2 YSLEER. The germline V and J ends were trimmed by 0 bases and 4 bases, with 9 bases remaining between them. The CDR3 is 14 residues long. Concerning this clone: The same CDR3 can be traced to other DNA sequences in this sample.

The repertoire was sequenced with immunoSEQ multiplex PCR; TCRdb's copy has only in-frame clones and lacks some. This sample has about 160,000 clones, with 86% found just once. The chain combines TRBV4-3 with TRBJ1-2; the D is unclear. Sequencing was performed on peripheral blood. The origin of this receptor is an older woman with acute or convalescent COVID-19. DNA of the CDR3: TGCGCCAGCAGCCAAGATGGGCAGAGCTATGGCTACACCTTC. Translated, it gives CASSQDGQSYGYTF.